This record concerns one T cell receptor (beta chain) sequence. This CDR3 is built from 16 residues. V was shortened by 1 base and J by 2 bases, with 13 bases between the two germline ends. The V gene's germline CDR1 is SGHRS and CDR2 YFSETQ. The sample is drawn from a study of control samples from healthy donors and cancer patients. TCRdb keeps only in-frame clones here, not all; method: immunoSEQ multiplex PCR. The sample comprises about 160,000 clones, 94% of which are singletons, and 8.5% rests with the top ten. The rearrangement links TRBV5-1 to TRBJ2-1; unclear D gene. The sample consisted of blood. The TCR comes from a middle-aged woman in good health. As DNA, the CDR3 is TGCGCCAGCAGCTTGATACAACCGCAGGCCTACAATGAGCAGTTCTTC. Residues: CASSLIQPQAYNEQFF.